This T cell receptor (beta chain) was recorded in a study of blood T cells in healthy people across ages. Combining a sample-barcoded 5' primer with a J-beta primer mix, a second PCR ran for 7 to 11 cycles. TCRdb re-called the 5' RACE reads through MiXCR, storing one row per CDR3 protein. The data show some 1.8 million distinct CDR3 sequences, more than 35% seen once. CDR1 is DFQATT, CDR2 SNEGSKA, per germline (reference sequence). The CDR3 is 13 amino acids. V was pared by 4 bases and J by 3 bases, with 10 bases between. The sample was blood. This receptor was taken from a human donor in good health. The chain recombines TRBV20-1 with TRBJ1-5; D call uncertain. The CDR3 region is CSATKTANQPQHF. As DNA, the CDR3 is TGCAGTGCTACAAAGACTGCCAATCAGCCCCAGCATTTT.